These 29 T cell receptor beta chains share one sample of origin, sequenced in a study. A single record per CDR3 protein comes from TCRdb applying MiXCR to the 5' RACE reads. The table includes about 57,000 distinct CDR3 sequences, roughly 28% detected once. The sequenced sample was tumor-infiltrating memory CD4+ T cells sorted from the breast tumor. As to subset: memory CD4+ T cells, CD4+CD45RO+CD25-. The origin of the receptors is a female donor with breast cancer.

This rearrangement joins TRBV12-3 or TRBV12-4 to TRBJ2-7, with D possibly TRBD1 on 5 matching bases. The V end was cut by 3 bases, the J end by 2 bases, with 11 bases between. The CDR3 sequence is 14 residues long. This CDR3 reads CASSLSVGAYEQYF. Here the CDR3 DNA reads TGTGCCAGCAGTTTGAGTGTAGGGGCCTACGAGCAGTACTTC.

This clonotype was picked up many times. The CDR3 DNA is TGCGCCAGCAGCCCAGGGGCCACAGATACGCAGTATTTT. It codes for CASSPGATDTQYF. V gene TRBV5-1 combines with J gene TRBJ2-3; the D gene is possibly TRBD1 (6 bases). V lost 4 bases and J 2 bases, leaving 8 bases between the germline ends. Germline V gene data show CDR1 as SGHRS and CDR2 as YFSETQ. The length of the CDR3 is 13 residues.

This clonotype was seen at least ten times. V is TRBV7-6 and J is TRBJ1-3; unclear D gene. The germline V and J ends were trimmed by 2 bases and 0 bases, with 8 bases remaining between them. This CDR3 spans 15 amino acids. The V gene's germline CDR1 is SGHVS and CDR2 FNYEAQ. The CDR3 here is CASSLLADSGNTIYF. In DNA form, the CDR3 reads TGTGCCAGCAGCTTACTGGCCGACTCTGGAAACACCATATATTTT.

This rearrangement joins TRBV19 to TRBJ1-2; perhaps TRBD1 as D (6 bases). The CDR3 sequence is 13 residues long. The V end lost 10 bases, the J end lost 0 bases, and 12 bases lay between the germline ends. Looked up from germline, CDR1 is LNHDA and CDR2 is SQIVND (reference sequence). The CDR3, as DNA: TGTGCCATTTCGACAGGCCCTAACTATGGCTACACCTTC. As protein: CAISTGPNYGYTF. Full variable domain (missing parts from reference TRBV19 and TRBJ1-2): DGGITQSPKYLFRKEGQNVTLSCEQNLNHDAMYWYRQDPGQGLRLIYYSQIVNDFQKGDIAEGYSVSREKKESFPLTVTSAQKNPTAFYLCAISTGPNYGYTFGSGTRLTVV.

V is TRBV5-1 and J is TRBJ2-7, with TRBD2 identical over 12 bases. Germline V gene lookup returns CDR1 SGHRS and CDR2 YFSETQ. CDR3 length equals 13 residues. Trimming took 3 bases from V and 6 from J; bases not matched to a gene: 1. CDR3 loop: CASSSGLAGEQYF. The CDR3 DNA reads as TGCGCCAGCAGCTCGGGACTAGCGGGCGAGCAGTACTTC.

This rearrangement joins TRBV5-1 to TRBJ2-7, with D perhaps given as TRBD1 or TRBD2 (5 bases each). Germline V CDR1 and CDR2: SGHRS, YFSETQ. This CDR3 has 15 amino acids. Trimming took 4 bases from V and 6 from J, leaving 20 bases between them. The CDR3 DNA follows: TGCGCCAGCAGCCCAAGTCCGGGACGGCGTCTCGAGCAGTACTTC. It yields the protein CASSPSPGRRLEQYF.

Notes on this clonotype: One end of the junction is discordant with germline, which a read error may explain. This chain connects TRBV28 to TRBJ1-1, with no clear D. This CDR3 is 14 amino acids long. The germline CDR1 and CDR2 sequences are MDHEN and SYDVKM. CDR3 amino acids: CTSSPLINPTEAFF. CDR3 nucleotide sequence: TGTACCAGCAGTCCCCTCATAAACCCCACTGAAGCTTTCTTT.

V and J are TRBV24-1 and TRBJ1-5; tentative D call: TRBD1 (5 bases). V was clipped by 4 bases and J by 2 bases, with 5 bases between them. Germline V gene data show CDR1 as KGHDR and CDR2 as SFDVKD. This CDR3 is built from 13 residues. Here the CDR3 DNA reads TGTGCCACCAGTGAACAGGGCAATCAGCCCCAGCATTTT. Translation gives CATSEQGNQPQHF.

The table lists this clonotype with many counts. The J gene is TRBJ2-1, the V gene TRBV29-1, with D hard to call. CDR1 is SQVTM, CDR2 ANQGSEA, per germline. This CDR3 spans 16 amino acids. Trimming stripped 5 bases from V and 0 bases from J, with 17 bases between. CDR3 in DNA: TGCAGCGTTATGGTAGACGGACCTAGCTCCTACAATGAGCAGTTCTTC. Its translation: CSVMVDGPSSYNEQFF.

This sequence joins TRBV4-1 and TRBJ2-1; D gene uncertain. The length of the CDR3 is 11 residues. V was pared by 0 bases and J by 12 bases, with 6 bases between. In germline, CDR1 is MGHRA, CDR2 YSYEKL. CDR3 bases: TGCGCCAGCAGCCAAGAGGGCGGGCAGTTCTTC. Translated, it gives CASSQEGGQFF.

This clonotype was seen a few times. The chain combines TRBV7-9 with TRBJ2-7; D tentatively fits TRBD1 or TRBD2 (5 bases each). With 5 bases removed from V and 9 bases from J, the gap between germline ends came to 23 bases. CDR1 is SEHNR and CDR2 is FQNEAQ in the germline V gene (reference sequence). The CDR3 spans 15 residues. As DNA, the CDR3 is TGTGCCAGCAGCCCAAACGTAGGGGACCCCCCTGTGCAGTACTTC. The encoded protein is CASSPNVGDPPVQYF. Together with reference TRBV7-9 and TRBJ2-7, the CDR3 gives the full variable domain: DTGVSQNPRHKITKRGQNVTFRCDPISEHNRLYWYRQTLGQGPEFLTYFQNEAQLEKSRLLSDRFSAERPKGSFSTLEIQRTEQGDSAMYLCASSPNVGDPPVQYFGPGTRLTVT.

This clonotype was observed a handful of times. CDR3 sequence: CASSFRREETQYF. The CDR3 DNA sequence: TGTGCCAGCAGCTTTCGTCGGGAGGAGACCCAGTACTTC. The J gene is TRBJ2-5, the V gene TRBV11-2; tentatively, D is TRBD2 (6 bases). Germline CDR1 reads SGHAT; CDR2 reads FQNNGV. V was clipped by 3 bases and J by 5 bases, with 10 bases between them. The CDR3 loop spans 13 amino acids. The variable domain in full, completed from reference TRBV11-2 and TRBJ2-5, reads EAGVAQSPRYKIIEKRQSVAFWCNPISGHATLYWYQQILGQGPKLLIQFQNNGVVDDSQLPKDRFSAERLKGVDSTLKIQPAKLEDSAVYLCASSFRREETQYFGPGTRLLVL.

The chain has TRBV6-2 or TRBV6-3 and TRBJ2-5; D gene ambiguous. The V end was cut by 3 bases, the J end by 2 bases, with 10 bases between. This CDR3 spans 14 amino acids. The germline CDR1 and CDR2 sequences are MNHEY and SVGEGT. CDR3 residues: CASSYTSAQETQYF. The DNA for the CDR3 is TGTGCCAGCAGTTATACAAGTGCGCAAGAGACCCAGTACTTC.

The rearrangement joins TRBV4-2 to TRBJ1-2; D remains ambiguous. Trimming shortened V by 0 bases and J by 6 bases, and 8 bases separated the two germline ends. The CDR3 runs 13 residues. Germline V gives CDR1 LGHNA, CDR2 YNFKEQ. Here the CDR3 DNA reads TGTGCCAGCAGCCAAGAGGGAGGAAATGGCTACACCTTC. Its translation: CASSQEGGNGYTF.

Worth noting for this clonotype: A much more abundant neighbour one base away suggests this may be a read error. The chain employs TRBV6-1 and TRBJ1-2; possibly TRBD1 for D (6 bases). The germline V gene has CDR1 MNHNS and CDR2 SASEGT. Trimming cost V 6 bases and J 5 bases, with 22 bases left between them. This CDR3 is 16 amino acids long. The chain's CDR3 is CASSPMGASEGYGYTF. The CDR3 coding sequence is TGTGCCAGCAGCCCCATGGGGGCTTCGGAAGGGTATGGCTACACCTTC.

There are a few counts of this clonotype. The chain couples TRBV12-3 or TRBV12-4 to TRBJ2-2; 8 bases match TRBD2. The V and J ends lost 2 bases and 3 bases, in that order; junction bases with no gene match: 5. The CDR3 is 16 amino acids. The CDR3 loop reads CASSLRLAGYTGELFF. CDR3 coding DNA: TGTGCCAGCAGTTTAAGGCTAGCGGGTTACACCGGGGAGCTGTTTTTT.

Note on this clonotype: The final CDR3 position lacks the conserved phenylalanine or tryptophan, pointing to a likely read error. The chain links TRBV5-6 to TRBJ2-1; D gene unclear. From germline, CDR1 is SGHDT and CDR2 YYEEEE. This CDR3 has 13 amino acids. The V end was cut by 0 bases, the J end by 6 bases, with 7 bases between. CDR3 loop: CASSLVQANEQFL. In DNA, the CDR3 is TGTGCCAGCAGCTTGGTCCAGGCCAATGAGCAGTTCCTC.

This clonotype appeared many times. This sequence joins TRBV5-1 and TRBJ1-2, with 9 bases aligning to TRBD1. The CDR3 spans 15 residues. Per germline, CDR1 SGHRS and CDR2 YFSETQ. Unmatched junction bases numbered 7, after V lost 0 bases and J lost 7 bases. The CDR3 bases are TGCGCCAGCAGCTTGGTGAGCGGGACAGGGTCTGGCTACACCTTC. Its protein is CASSLVSGTGSGYTF. The whole variable domain, remainder taken from reference TRBV5-1 and TRBJ1-2, is KAGVTQTPRYLIKTRGQQVTLSCSPISGHRSVSWYQQTPGQGLQFLFEYFSETQRNKGNFPGRFSGRQFSNSRSEMNVSTLELGDSALYLCASSLVSGTGSGYTFGSGTRLTVV.

J is TRBJ2-1 and V is TRBV5-1; TRBD1 is a possible D gene (6 bases). Germline CDR1 is SGHRS and CDR2 is YFSETQ. CDR3 length: 17 residues. V lost 2 bases and J 0 bases, leaving 15 bases between the germline ends. CDR3 loop: CASSFFEGTFSYNEQFF. The CDR3 DNA reads as TGCGCCAGCAGCTTTTTCGAGGGGACATTCTCCTACAATGAGCAGTTCTTC.

CDR3 sequence: CASSRRGTGGNYGYTF. DNA of the CDR3: TGTGCCAGCAGCCGCCGTGGGACAGGGGGTAACTATGGCTACACCTTC. The V gene is TRBV7-2, the J gene TRBJ1-2, with 11 bases lining up with TRBD1. This CDR3 contains 16 residues. V was clipped by 5 bases and J by 1 base; unmatched bases: 6. CDR1 SGHTA and CDR2 FQGNSA come from the germline V gene.

The table lists this clonotype with many counts. The chain combines TRBV7-3 with TRBJ1-5, with 10 bases identical to TRBD1. The junction had 11 bases not matched to a gene; V was cut back by 0 bases and J by 0 bases. The CDR3 is made up of 20 amino acids. Germline V gene data show CDR1 as SGHTA and CDR2 as FQGTGA. CDR3 in amino acids: CASSLTSTGGRAYSNQPQHF. CDR3 coding DNA: TGTGCCAGCAGCTTAACTTCGACAGGGGGCCGAGCTTATAGCAATCAGCCCCAGCATTTT.

This clonotype was counted a few times. The rearrangement links TRBV7-2 to TRBJ2-1; D is perhaps TRBD2 (7 bases). V was clipped by 4 bases and J by 2 bases, with 12 bases between them. The CDR3 contains 15 residues. Germline V gene sequence: CDR1 SGHTA, CDR2 FQGNSA. Here the CDR3 reads CASSSRGTTYNEQFF. As DNA, the CDR3 is TGTGCCAGCAGCTCAAGGGGGACTACCTACAATGAGCAGTTCTTC.

The genes are TRBV29-1 and TRBJ2-1; D is ambiguous. Trimming removed 0 bases from V and 5 bases from J, with 8 bases in between. Germline loops: CDR1 SQVTM, CDR2 ANQGSEA. The CDR3 extends over 13 amino acids. The CDR3 region is CSVEDWQNNEQFF. For the CDR3, the DNA is TGCAGCGTTGAAGATTGGCAAAACAATGAGCAGTTCTTC.

This rearrangement joins TRBV7-2 to TRBJ2-5, with D uncertain. Per germline, CDR1 SGHTA and CDR2 FQGNSA. V was shortened by 1 base and J by 5 bases, with 8 bases between the two germline ends. The CDR3 totals 13 residues. Here the CDR3 reads CASSLGPRETQYF. CDR3 DNA: TGTGCCAGCAGCTTAGGACCCAGGGAGACCCAGTACTTC.

This clonotype was detected a few times. The J gene is TRBJ2-5, the V gene TRBV5-5; 8 bases map to TRBD1. CDR1 is SGHKS, CDR2 YYEKEE, per germline (reference sequence). The CDR3 sequence is 13 residues long. The ends lost 5 bases at V and 4 bases at J; junction bases unmatched: 4. CDR3 sequence reads: CASSIDRGETQYF. CDR3 in DNA: TGTGCCAGCAGTATTGACAGGGGAGAGACCCAGTACTTC.

This clonotype was observed a handful of times. The rearrangement links TRBV9 to TRBJ2-3; D is ambiguous. Germline CDR1 reads SGDLS; CDR2 reads YYNGEE. The V end was cut by 2 bases, the J end by 6 bases, with 4 bases between. The CDR3 sequence is 11 residues long. The CDR3 DNA reads as TGTGCCAGCAGCGTCGAGGATACGCAGTATTTT. This gives the protein CASSVEDTQYF.

The genes are TRBV10-1 and TRBJ1-6; no clear D gene. Germline V gene data show CDR1 as WNHNN and CDR2 as SYGVQD (reference sequence). This CDR3 has 13 amino acids. The V end was cut by 7 bases, the J end by 8 bases, with 12 bases between. The CDR3 DNA follows: TGCGCCAGCATTAAGGAAGGGTATTCACCCCTCCACTTT. Encoded protein: CASIKEGYSPLHF.

V gene TRBV11-2 combines with J gene TRBJ2-1, with 7 bases matching TRBD2. Germline lookup yields CDR1 SGHAT and CDR2 FQNNGV. V trimming: 0 bases; J trimming: 8 bases; junction bases outside the gene matches: 10. This CDR3 contains 16 residues. The CDR3 spells CASSLDWGGGSDEQFF. CDR3 nucleotide sequence: TGTGCCAGCAGCTTAGATTGGGGGGGAGGTAGCGATGAGCAGTTCTTC.

This clonotype was observed a handful of times. The chain combines TRBV5-1 with TRBJ2-7; D possibly uses TRBD1 or TRBD2 (5 bases each). Germline V gene lookup returns CDR1 SGHRS and CDR2 YFSETQ. This CDR3 comprises 14 residues. Trimming removed 2 bases from V and 6 bases from J, with 15 bases in between. CDR3 sequence: CASSLGDRWSEQYF. DNA for the CDR3: TGCGCCAGCAGCTTAGGGGACCGATGGTCCGAGCAGTACTTC.